The sample holds a few counts of the clone carrying this TCR beta chain. What it binds is not known. This record comes from a study of blood T cells in healthy people across ages. Study-wide results and caveats: There was no known CMV status for donors, so expanded clonotype changes were possibly confounded. As naive T cell percentage varied, TCR beta diversity correlated strongly with it. Naive CD4+ cells and diversity were both higher in long-lived donors than in aged donors.

CDR3 size: 21 residues. Germline-derived CDR1 and CDR2 are DFQATT and SNEGSKA (reference sequence). Losses at the gene ends were 1 base for V and 6 bases for J; bases not matched to a gene: 26. Primers used in a second PCR of roughly 7 to 12 cycles were a sample-barcoded 5' primer and a J-beta primer mix. A minimum of 2.5 million CDR3-containing paired-end reads was obtained for each sample. TCRdb called the 5' RACE reads again in MiXCR, with one record for every CDR3 protein. The sample holds 500,000 to 550,000 distinct CDR3 sequences; 24% are singletons and the top ten take under 9%. These data also featured in a second study, about T cells of mothers and their children.

This chain joins TRBV20-1 and TRBJ2-3, with TRBD2 matching 9 bases. The receptor comes from a boy aged 5-17 years in good health. The sequenced sample consisted of blood. This chain's CDR3 is CSARVPGGEASGIFSWDTQYF. DNA for the CDR3: TGCAGTGCTAGAGTACCTGGAGGGGAGGCTAGCGGGATCTTTAGCTGGGATACGCAGTATTTT.